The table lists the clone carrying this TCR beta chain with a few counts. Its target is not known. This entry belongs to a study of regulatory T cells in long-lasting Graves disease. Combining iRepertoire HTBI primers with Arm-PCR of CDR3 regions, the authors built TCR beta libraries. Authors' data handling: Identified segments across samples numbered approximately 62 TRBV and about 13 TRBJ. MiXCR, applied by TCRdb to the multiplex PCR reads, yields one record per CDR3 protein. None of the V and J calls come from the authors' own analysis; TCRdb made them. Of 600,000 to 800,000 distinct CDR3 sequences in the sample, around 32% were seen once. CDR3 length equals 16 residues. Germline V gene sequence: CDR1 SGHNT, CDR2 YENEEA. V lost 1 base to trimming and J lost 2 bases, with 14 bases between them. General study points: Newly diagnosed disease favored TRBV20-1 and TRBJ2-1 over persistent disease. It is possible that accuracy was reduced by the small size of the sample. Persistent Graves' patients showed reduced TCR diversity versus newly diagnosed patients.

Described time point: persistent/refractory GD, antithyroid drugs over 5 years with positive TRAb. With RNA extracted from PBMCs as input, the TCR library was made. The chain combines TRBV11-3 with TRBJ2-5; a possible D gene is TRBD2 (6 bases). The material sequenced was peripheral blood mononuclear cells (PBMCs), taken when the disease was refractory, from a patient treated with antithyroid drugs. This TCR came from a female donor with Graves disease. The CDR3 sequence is CASSLGSGSHQETQYF. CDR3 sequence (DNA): TGTGCCAGCAGCTTAGGGTCCGGGAGCCATCAAGAGACCCAGTACTTC.